The rows below give T cell receptor beta chains drawn from one sample of a study of OX40 agonist ivuxolimab in advanced cancers. TCRdb's copy holds only in-frame clones and misses some; the assay was immunoSEQ multiplex PCR. Here the sample spans about 130,000 clones, approximately 90% being singletons. The material was CD4+ or CD8+ T cells sorted from blood, obtained in a trial of the OX40 agonist ivuxolimab. Source of these receptors: an adult with an advanced solid tumor such as melanoma, head and neck, liver or kidney cancer. Each CDR3 is given with its conserved first and last residue. Each record gives: clone size, CDR3 length, J gene, D gene, V gene, CDR3 DNA, CDR3 protein. A D gene is named only where the DNA matches it firmly. The size field is filled for only some rows; it gives once, few, many or a size class.

.	15	TRBJ2-1	TRBD2	TRBV6-6	TGTGCCACCTCTGGACTAGCGGGAGGAGTCGATGAGCAGTTCTTC	CATSGLAGGVDEQFF
.	14	TRBJ1-5	TRBD1	TRBV29-1	TGCAGCGTATCCCGGGACAGCGGCAATCAGCCCCAGCATTTT	CSVSRDSGNQPQHF
.	14	TRBJ2-7	.	TRBV28	TGTGCCAGCAGTTTCGGGCGGGGCCTTTCCGAGCAGTACTTC	CASSFGRGLSEQYF
.	14	TRBJ2-1	TRBD2	TRBV18	TGTGCCAGCTCACCTCCTAGCGGGAGGGCCGGGCAGTTCTTC	CASSPPSGRAGQFF
.	16	TRBJ1-4	.	TRBV9	TGTGCCAGCAGCGAGCCTGCTGGGGGTGGGAATGAAAAACTGTTTTTT	CASSEPAGGGNEKLFF
few	15	TRBJ2-7	TRBD1	TRBV7-9	TGTGCCAGCAGCCAACAGGGGACAGGGCGATACGAGCAGTACTTC	CASSQQGTGRYEQYF
.	13	TRBJ1-1	.	TRBV29-1	TGCAGCGTTGGACGGTACATGAACACTGAAGCTTTCTTT	CSVGRYMNTEAFF
.	17	TRBJ2-1	.	TRBV4-2	TGTGCCAGCAGCCAAGATCGGGCGGAGACTACCTACAATGAGCAGTTCTTC	CASSQDRAETTYNEQFF
.	16	TRBJ2-3	TRBD2	TRBV4-3	TGCGCCAGCAGCCAAGCTTCTAGCGGGACAAGAGATACGCAGTATTTT	CASSQASSGTRDTQYF
.	16	TRBJ2-7	TRBD1	TRBV7-2	TGTGCCAGCAGCTTAGCTCCGGGACAGGGCTCCTACGAGCAGTACTTC	CASSLAPGQGSYEQYF
.	14	TRBJ2-3	.	TRBV2	TGTGCCAGCGAGAGGGGTGCGGCCACAGATACGCAGTATTTT	CASERGAATDTQYF